This paragraph reports one T cell receptor beta chain. The record originates from a study of T cell responses to AZD1222 COVID-19 vaccine. Generated by immunoSEQ multiplex PCR, the TCRdb table keeps only in-frame clones and is missing some. The sample lists roughly 130,000 clones; 92% were seen once. Germline V gene sequence: CDR1 SGHTA, CDR2 FQGNSA. This CDR3 comprises 15 residues. Losses at the gene ends were 5 bases for V and 4 bases for J; bases not matched to a gene: 5. The sequence derives from an adult who received the AZD1222 COVID-19 vaccine. The specimen comprised peripheral blood, sampled 28 days after the second AZD1222 dose. The rearrangement links TRBV7-2 to TRBJ2-5; TRBD2 matches at 12 bases. CDR3 residues: CASSIGLAGRETQYF. As DNA, the CDR3 is TGTGCCAGCAGCATTGGACTAGCGGGACGAGAGACCCAGTACTTC.